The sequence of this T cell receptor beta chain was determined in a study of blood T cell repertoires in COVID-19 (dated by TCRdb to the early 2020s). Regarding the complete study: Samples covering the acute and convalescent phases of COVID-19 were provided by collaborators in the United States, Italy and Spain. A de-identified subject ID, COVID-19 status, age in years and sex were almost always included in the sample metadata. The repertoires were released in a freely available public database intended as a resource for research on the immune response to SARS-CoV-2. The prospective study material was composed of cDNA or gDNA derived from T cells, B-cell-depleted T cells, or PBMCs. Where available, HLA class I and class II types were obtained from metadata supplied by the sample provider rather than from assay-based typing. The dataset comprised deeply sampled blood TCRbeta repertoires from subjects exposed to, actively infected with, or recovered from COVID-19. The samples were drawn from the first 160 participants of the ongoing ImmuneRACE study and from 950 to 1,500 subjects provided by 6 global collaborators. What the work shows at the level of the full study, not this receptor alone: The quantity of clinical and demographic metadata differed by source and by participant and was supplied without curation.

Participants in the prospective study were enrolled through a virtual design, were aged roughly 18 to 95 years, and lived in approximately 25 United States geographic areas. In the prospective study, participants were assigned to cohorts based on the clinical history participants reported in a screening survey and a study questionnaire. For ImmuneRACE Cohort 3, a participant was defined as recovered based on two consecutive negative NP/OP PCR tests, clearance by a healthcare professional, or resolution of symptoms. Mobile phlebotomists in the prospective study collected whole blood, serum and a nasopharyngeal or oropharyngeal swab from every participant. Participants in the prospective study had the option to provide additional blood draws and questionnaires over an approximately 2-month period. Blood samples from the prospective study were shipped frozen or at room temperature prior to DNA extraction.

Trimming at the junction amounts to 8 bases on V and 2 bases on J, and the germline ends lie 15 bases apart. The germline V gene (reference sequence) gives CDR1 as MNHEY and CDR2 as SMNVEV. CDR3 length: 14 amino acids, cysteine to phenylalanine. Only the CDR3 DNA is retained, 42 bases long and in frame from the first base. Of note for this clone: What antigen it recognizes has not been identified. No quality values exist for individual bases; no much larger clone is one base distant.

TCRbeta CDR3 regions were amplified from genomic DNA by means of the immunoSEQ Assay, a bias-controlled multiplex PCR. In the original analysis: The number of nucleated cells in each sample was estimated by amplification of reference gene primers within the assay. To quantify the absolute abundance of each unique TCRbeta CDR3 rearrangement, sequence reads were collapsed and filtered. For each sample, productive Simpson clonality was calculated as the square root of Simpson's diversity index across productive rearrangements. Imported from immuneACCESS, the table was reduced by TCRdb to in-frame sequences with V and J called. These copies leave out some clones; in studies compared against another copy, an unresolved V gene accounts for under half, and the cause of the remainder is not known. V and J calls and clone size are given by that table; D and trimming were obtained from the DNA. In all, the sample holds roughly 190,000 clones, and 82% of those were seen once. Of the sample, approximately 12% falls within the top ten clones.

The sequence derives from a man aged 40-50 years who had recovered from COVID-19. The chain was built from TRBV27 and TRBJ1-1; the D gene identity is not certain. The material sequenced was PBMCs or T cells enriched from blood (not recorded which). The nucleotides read TGTGCCAGCCGTTATCAGAGGAGTAACACTGAAGCTTTCTTT. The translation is CASRYQRSNTEAFF.